This T cell receptor (beta chain) appears in the sequencing data of a study of regulatory T cells in long-lasting Graves disease. On the study more broadly: Persistent Graves' disease required over 5 years of antithyroid drugs and positive TSH receptor antibodies.

CDR1 is LNHDA, CDR2 SQIVND, per germline (reference sequence). V was shortened by 6 bases and J by 6 bases, with 14 bases between the two germline ends. The CDR3 consists of 13 residues. HTBI primers from iRepertoire and Arm-PCR of CDR3 regions yielded the TCR beta libraries. TCRdb used MiXCR to reprocess the multiplex PCR reads, holding one entry per CDR3 protein. The repertoire holds approximately 440,000 distinct CDR3 sequences, with around 22% as singletons. This clonotype was seen more than once but under ten times. Time point specified: persistent/refractory GD, antithyroid drugs over 5 years with positive TRAb. PBMC RNA served as the TCR library source. With EDTA tubes as the receptacles, about 10 milliliters of peripheral blood were drawn.

This sequence originates from a female donor with Graves disease. The rearrangement joins TRBV19 to TRBJ1-2; the D is unclear. Source: peripheral blood mononuclear cells (PBMCs), taken when the disease was refractory, from a patient treated with antithyroid drugs. CDR3: CASRPFPNDGYTF. In DNA form, the CDR3 reads TGTGCCAGTAGACCCTTTCCCAACGATGGCTACACCTTC. Filled out from reference TRBV19 and TRBJ1-2, the complete variable domain reads DGGITQSPKYLFRKEGQNVTLSCEQNLNHDAMYWYRQDPGQGLRLIYYSQIVNDFQKGDIAEGYSVSREKKESFPLTVTSAQKNPTAFYLCASRPFPNDGYTFGSGTRLTVV.